Listed below are T cell receptor beta chains from one sample, sequenced in a study of early T cells in non-severe SARS-CoV-2 infection. TCRdb recomputed calls from the 5' RACE reads with MiXCR, one row per CDR3 protein. Here the sample spans 55,000 or so distinct CDR3 sequences, around a tenth being singletons. What was sequenced was whole blood. The receptors were gathered from an adult who was a healthcare worker with PCR-confirmed SARS-CoV-2 infection or an uninfected control (not recorded which). Both conserved end residues are part of each CDR3. Each record gives: D gene, V gene, clone size, J gene, CDR3 protein, CDR3 DNA. The D gene is left open where the match is weak. Clone size is given for some rows only: seen once, a few or many times, or a class if the clone is expanded.

>-|TRBV7-9|many|TRBJ1-2
CASSFGPATNYGYTF
TGTGCCAGCAGCTTCGGACCAGCGACTAACTATGGCTACACCTTC
>TRBD2|TRBV5-1|-|TRBJ2-3
CASETSGGRNTQYF
TGCGCCAGCGAAACTAGCGGGGGGCGAAATACGCAGTATTTT
>-|TRBV3-1|few|TRBJ2-7
CASSQDRAAEQYF
TGTGCCAGCAGCCAAGACAGGGCGGCCGAGCAGTACTTC
>TRBD1|TRBV9|-|TRBJ2-2
CASSLRQGLNTGELFF
TGTGCCAGCAGTTTAAGACAGGGGCTTAACACCGGGGAGCTGTTTTTT
>TRBD2|TRBV7-8|many|TRBJ2-7
CASSLGTSGYYEQYF
TGTGCCAGCAGCTTAGGGACTAGCGGGTACTACGAGCAGTACTTC
>-|TRBV29-1|few|TRBJ2-5
CSVDGGYETQYF
TGCAGCGTTGACGGGGGATATGAGACCCAGTACTTC
>-|TRBV25-1|many|TRBJ2-1
CASNLGDHEQFF
TGTGCCAGCAACTTAGGGGACCATGAGCAGTTCTTC
>TRBD2|TRBV5-1|many|TRBJ2-2
CASIAGRTNTGELFF
TGCGCCAGCATAGCGGGACGCACAAACACCGGGGAGCTGTTTTTT
>-|TRBV7-8|many|TRBJ1-1
CASSLGTWGPEAFF
TGTGCCAGCAGTCTAGGAACATGGGGGCCTGAAGCTTTCTTT
>TRBD2|TRBV20-1|few|TRBJ2-7
CSARVAGPSYEQYF
TGCAGTGCTAGAGTAGCGGGACCATCCTACGAGCAGTACTTC
>-|TRBV6-5|many|TRBJ2-1
CASSYSISSGNEQFF
TGTGCCAGCAGTTACTCGATCTCCAGCGGAAATGAGCAGTTCTTC
>-|TRBV3-1|many|TRBJ2-2
CASSQGGYTGELFF
TGTGCCAGCAGCCAAGGGGGGTACACCGGGGAGCTGTTTTTT
>TRBD2|TRBV2|few|TRBJ2-3
CASSLTSGISTDTQYF
TGTGCCAGCAGTTTGACTAGCGGGATTAGCACAGATACGCAGTATTTT
>-|TRBV3-1|many|TRBJ1-2
CASSQTGRINYGYTF
TGTGCCAGCAGCCAGACGGGACGGATTAACTATGGCTACACCTTC
>-|TRBV7-3|many|TRBJ2-2
CASSLQGWDTGELFF
TGTGCCAGCAGCTTACAGGGATGGGACACCGGGGAGCTGTTTTTT